What follows are 24 T cell receptor beta chains derived from one specimen sequenced in a study of T cell responses to AZD1222 COVID-19 vaccine. Here immunoSEQ multiplex PCR was the method, and the copy in TCRdb shows in-frame clones only, minus some. This sample carries roughly 200,000 clones, approximately 91% of them seen once, and the ten largest clones take roughly 3.5%. The sample here was peripheral blood, taken 28 days after the second AZD1222 dose. The source of these receptors is an adult who received the AZD1222 COVID-19 vaccine.

The J gene is TRBJ1-3, the V gene TRBV7-9, with D possibly matching TRBD1 (5 bases). CDR3 length: 14 amino acids. Germline V gene lookup returns CDR1 SEHNR and CDR2 FQNEAQ (reference sequence). Trimming pared 5 bases from V and 7 bases from J, leaving 15 bases between. CDR3: CASSLLDTANTIYF. Here the CDR3 DNA reads TGTGCCAGCAGCCTGTTGGACACGGCGAACACCATATATTTT. Drawing the rest from reference TRBV7-9 and TRBJ1-3, the complete variable domain is DTGVSQNPRHKITKRGQNVTFRCDPISEHNRLYWYRQTLGQGPEFLTYFQNEAQLEKSRLLSDRFSAERPKGSFSTLEIQRTEQGDSAMYLCASSLLDTANTIYFGEGSWLTVV.

This chain joins TRBV2 and TRBJ2-3; TRBD2 matches at 8 bases. Trimming took 6 bases from V and 4 from J; bases not matched to a gene: 9. The CDR3 is 15 residues long. Germline V gene lookup returns CDR1 SNHLY and CDR2 FYNNEI. The CDR3 reads CASSPGAGGADTQYF. The CDR3 coding sequence is TGTGCCAGCAGCCCAGGGGCGGGAGGCGCAGATACGCAGTATTTT.

The gene calls are TRBV6-5 and TRBJ1-2; D remains unclear. V lost 6 bases, J lost 8 bases, and 13 bases lay in between. CDR1 is MNHEY, CDR2 SVGAGI, per germline. This CDR3 spans 12 amino acids. The CDR3 loop is CASSQAGGGYTF. Written as DNA, the CDR3 is TGTGCCAGCAGCCAGGCCGGAGGAGGCTACACCTTC.

The V gene is TRBV6-2 or TRBV6-3, the J gene TRBJ1-6; TRBD1 might be the D (6 bases). This CDR3 comprises 16 residues. V lost 2 bases and J 10 bases, leaving 18 bases between the germline ends. CDR1 is MNHEY and CDR2 is SVGEGT in the germline V gene. The CDR3 spells CASSYSGQGPRSPLHF. The DNA for the CDR3 is TGTGCCAGCAGTTACAGCGGGCAGGGGCCCCGATCACCCCTCCACTTT.

The V gene is TRBV6-2 or TRBV6-3, the J gene TRBJ1-2; the D gene is possibly TRBD1 (5 bases). The CDR3 totals 15 residues. Per the germline V gene, CDR1 is MNHEY and CDR2 is SVGEGT. Trimming took off 2 bases at V and 4 bases at J, with 14 bases between the two ends. In DNA form, the CDR3 reads TGTGCCAGCAGTTACGTAAGGGGCGCAGGCTATGGCTACACCTTC. Its translation: CASSYVRGAGYGYTF.

This clone was seen more than once but under ten times. The rearrangement links TRBV4-2 to TRBJ1-1; weak D call: TRBD1 (5 bases). Trimming took off 4 bases at V and 8 bases at J, with 14 bases between the two ends. From germline, CDR1 is LGHNA and CDR2 YNFKEQ. This CDR3 has 13 amino acids. DNA for the CDR3: TGTGCCAGCAGCCCCCTAAGGGGTCGCGAAGCTTTCTTT. Protein sequence: CASSPLRGREAFF.

The chain recombines TRBV4-2 with TRBJ2-5; D is unclear. CDR1 is LGHNA, CDR2 YNFKEQ, per germline. V was cut by 0 bases and J by 4 bases, with 12 bases left in between. The CDR3 consists of 15 residues. The CDR3 here is CASSQDLGSGETQYF. DNA of the CDR3: TGTGCCAGCAGCCAAGACCTCGGATCGGGAGAGACCCAGTACTTC.

This clone was counted a few times. The gene calls are TRBV25-1 and TRBJ2-3, with 7 nucleotides matching TRBD1. The V gene end was trimmed by 4 bases and the J gene end by 0 bases; junction bases not matched to a gene: 7. CDR1 is MGHDK and CDR2 is SYGVNS in the germline V gene. This CDR3 has 16 residues. CDR3 residues: CASSGARQGSTDTQYF. The CDR3 bases are TGTGCCAGCAGTGGAGCACGACAGGGTAGCACAGATACGCAGTATTTT. Full variable domain (missing parts from reference TRBV25-1 and TRBJ2-3): EADIYQTPRYLVIGTGKKITLECSQTMGHDKMYWYQQDPGMELHLIHYSYGVNSTEKGDLSSESTVSRIRTEHFPLTLESARPSHTSQYLCASSGARQGSTDTQYFGPGTRLTVL.

The chain joins TRBV30 to TRBJ1-2; D perhaps matches TRBD1 (5 bases). The CDR3 contains 12 residues. The germline gives CDR1 GTSNPN, CDR2 SVGIG (reference sequence). V was shortened by 4 bases and J by 8 bases, with 14 bases between the two germline ends. CDR3 nucleotides: TGTGCCTGGACGACGGGGGTAGGGGGCTACACCTTC. It specifies CAWTTGVGGYTF.

V usage is TRBV7-3 and J usage is TRBJ2-1; D call uncertain. Trimming shortened V by 2 bases and J by 4 bases, and 6 bases separated the two germline ends. The CDR3 runs to 13 residues. Germline-derived CDR1 and CDR2 are SGHTA and FQGTGA. The CDR3 coding sequence is TGTGCCAGCAGCTTAGGCCCTTACAATGAGCAGTTCTTC. It yields the protein CASSLGPYNEQFF. The full variable domain, its missing parts supplied by reference TRBV7-3 and TRBJ2-1, is GAGVSQTPSNKVTEKGKYVELRCDPISGHTALYWYRQSLGQGPEFLIYFQGTGAADDSGLPNDRFFAVRPEGSVSTLKIQRTERGDSAVYLCASSLGPYNEQFFGPGTRLTVL.

The genes are TRBV6-5 and TRBJ1-1; a possible D gene is TRBD1 (5 bases). The CDR3 is 15 residues long. Per germline, CDR1 MNHEY and CDR2 SVGAGI. Trimming stripped 7 bases from V and 1 base from J, with 16 bases between. CDR3 protein: CASTPSRGRNTEAFF. The CDR3, as DNA: TGTGCCAGCACACCCAGCCGGGGCAGGAACACTGAAGCTTTCTTT.

This sequence joins TRBV7-9 and TRBJ2-3, with TRBD2 identical over 12 bases. Germline V gene lookup returns CDR1 SEHNR and CDR2 FQNEAQ (reference sequence). The CDR3 consists of 16 residues. Germline trimming cut 5 bases from V and 5 bases from J; bases unmatched to any gene: 8. CDR3 in DNA: TGTGCCAGCAGCCTCTCTAGCGGGAGGGCCTTAGATACGCAGTATTTT. It yields the protein CASSLSSGRALDTQYF.

The chain employs TRBV28 and TRBJ2-7, with D perhaps assigned TRBD1 or TRBD2 (5 bases each). The CDR3 consists of 14 residues. Trimming stripped 3 bases from V and 5 bases from J, with 14 bases between. CDR1 MDHEN and CDR2 SYDVKM come from the germline V gene. The CDR3 sequence is CASSFFGGFNEQYF. The DNA of the CDR3 is TGTGCCAGCAGTTTTTTTGGGGGATTCAACGAGCAGTACTTC.

The V and J genes are TRBV10-2 and TRBJ1-5; D unclear. The CDR3 is 14 amino acids. Trimming shortened V by 6 bases and J by 2 bases, and 11 bases separated the two germline ends. Germline V gene lookup returns CDR1 WSHSY and CDR2 SAAADI. CDR3 bases: TGCGCCAGCAGGGTGAAGGGAGGCAATCAGCCCCAGCATTTT. It specifies CASRVKGGNQPQHF.

This chain connects TRBV7-3 to TRBJ2-7; possible D gene TRBD1, 5 bases. This CDR3 spans 12 amino acids. Germline lookup yields CDR1 SGHTA and CDR2 FQGTGA. Trimming left V 1 base short and J 4 bases short, with 5 bases between. This chain's CDR3 is CASSLRQYEQYF. The CDR3, as DNA: TGTGCCAGCAGCTTAAGACAGTACGAGCAGTACTTC.

The genes are TRBV5-6 and TRBJ1-2; D remains unclear. V was pared by 4 bases and J by 2 bases, with 24 bases between. The CDR3 is 18 residues long. Germline V gene lookup returns CDR1 SGHDT and CDR2 YYEEEE. The CDR3 is CASSPVLPLLSWNYGYTF. The DNA of the CDR3 is TGTGCCAGCAGCCCCGTACTTCCTCTCCTAAGTTGGAACTATGGCTACACCTTC.

The chain joins TRBV10-3 to TRBJ1-4, with D unresolved. Trimming left V 0 bases short and J 5 bases short, with 10 bases between. CDR1 ENHRY and CDR2 SYGVKD come from the germline V gene. The CDR3 has 15 residues. The DNA for the CDR3 is TGTGCCATCAGTGAGTCGAGGATGGGAAATGAAAAACTGTTTTTT. Translating gives CAISESRMGNEKLFF.

The rearrangement uses TRBV30 and TRBJ1-4; unclear D gene. CDR3 length: 17 amino acids. Looked up from germline, CDR1 is GTSNPN and CDR2 is SVGIG (reference sequence). V lost 3 bases and J 0 bases, leaving 17 bases between the germline ends. The CDR3 reads CAWSDKGVSATNEKLFF. Written as DNA, the CDR3 is TGTGCCTGGAGCGACAAAGGAGTGAGTGCAACTAATGAAAAACTGTTTTTT.

This clone was detected only once. The rearrangement uses TRBV16 and TRBJ1-2; D is unresolved. The germline V gene encodes CDR1 KGHSY and CDR2 FQNENV. V lost 4 bases, J lost 0 bases, and 24 bases lay in between. The CDR3 extends over 19 amino acids. This CDR3 reads CASSLEPSPYKYANYGYTF. As DNA, the CDR3 is TGTGCCAGCAGCCTGGAGCCGTCCCCCTATAAGTATGCTAACTATGGCTACACCTTC.

The chain uses TRBV7-2 and TRBJ2-4, with D perhaps matching TRBD1 or TRBD2 (5 bases each). CDR3 length: 14 residues. Germline V gene sequence: CDR1 SGHTA, CDR2 FQGNSA. Trimming pared 5 bases from V and 7 bases from J, leaving 15 bases between. The CDR3 region has the DNA TGTGCCAGCAGCCCTAGGGGACGGAGGAACATTCAGTACTTC. It encodes CASSPRGRRNIQYF.

This rearrangement joins TRBV4-2 to TRBJ1-2, with 7 bases lining up with TRBD1. Germline values: CDR1 LGHNA, CDR2 YNFKEQ. The V gene end was trimmed by 4 bases and the J gene end by 4 bases; junction bases not matched to a gene: 12. The CDR3 is made up of 16 amino acids. CDR3 region: CASSPRQGRYGYGYTF. CDR3 sequence (DNA): TGTGCCAGCAGCCCCAGACAGGGACGCTATGGCTATGGCTACACCTTC.

About this clone: The same CDR3 is also encoded by other DNA sequences in this sample. This rearrangement joins TRBV27 to TRBJ1-1; D is uncertain. The germline CDR1 and CDR2 sequences are MNHEY and SMNVEV (reference sequence). CDR3 size: 13 residues. The V end lost 6 bases, the J end lost 2 bases, and 10 bases lay between the germline ends. As DNA, the CDR3 is TGTGCCAGCAGCCTGGACTCAAACACTGAAGCTTTCTTT. Its translation is CASSLDSNTEAFF.

This clone occurred once. The gene calls are TRBV19 and TRBJ2-3, with unresolved D. V was clipped by 3 bases and J by 7 bases, with 11 bases between them. Germline V lookup: CDR1 LNHDA, CDR2 SQIVND (reference sequence). The CDR3 has 13 amino acids. The CDR3 sequence is CASSMSSRYTQYF. Here the CDR3 DNA reads TGTGCCAGTAGTATGTCCTCTAGGTATACGCAGTATTTT.

The chain employs TRBV6-6 and TRBJ1-5, with no clear D. The V end lost 7 bases, the J end lost 9 bases, and 13 bases lay between the germline ends. Germline CDR1 MNHNY, CDR2 SVGAGI (reference sequence). The CDR3 covers 12 residues. As DNA, the CDR3 is TGTGCCAGCAACTCTCTTATCGGGCCCCAGCATTTT. It yields the protein CASNSLIGPQHF.